The present entry profiles one T cell receptor (beta chain) with its context. There are many counts of this clonotype. The antigen it recognizes is unknown. Qualities for individual bases were not recorded, and no much larger clone is one base off. Its CDR3 holds 14 amino acids, cysteine through phenylalanine. Only the CDR3 region is kept as DNA, spanning 42 bases read in frame from base 1. The germline V gene (reference sequence) provides CDR1 LGHDT and CDR2 YNNKEL. The germline ends are 14 bases apart after V is trimmed by 0 bases and J by 9 bases. The data are from a study of T-cell reconstitution after alpha-beta-depleted transplantation in children listed by TCRdb under 2016. Looking at the study overall: T-cell immune reconstitution after TCRalphabeta/CD19-depleted allogeneic hematopoietic cell transplantation in children was quantitatively tracked in the study by means of TCR repertoire profiling.

The library relied on PCR. The listed sequencing device is Illumina HiSeq 2500. TCR libraries were prepared with molecular barcoding, using unique molecular identifiers to normalize TCRbeta repertoire quantification. Through fastp at Q25 and MiXCR, TCRdb rebuilt clones from the public reads, retaining in-frame beta chains. One record per CDR3 amino acid sequence lists the most common genes and DNA. The sample table shows a few hundred thousand distinct CDR3 sequences, and about a tenth are seen once. Of the sample, about 9.5% falls within the top ten clones. The sequencing here drew on PBMCs from the stem cell graft donor, taken from the stem cell graft. The chain links TRBV3-1 with TRBJ1-1; the D gene cannot be resolved reliably. This TCR was recovered from a human donor who donated a stem cell graft to a child with SCID. The DNA sequence reads TGTGCCAGCAGCCAAGAAATATCGGCCGGGAAAGCTTTCTTT. It is translated as CASSQEISAGKAFF.